This TCR beta chain is drawn from a study of blood T cell repertoires in COVID-19. Across the study: Both acute and convalescent COVID-19 samples were obtained from the United States, Italy and Spain.

The age range of participants was roughly 18 to 90 years, with residence in about two dozen US areas. Assay used: immunoSEQ multiplex PCR; TCRdb lists only in-frame clones, some missing. The sample gives roughly 250,000 clones, more than 75% of which show up once; roughly 1.6% is in the top ten. Germline V gives CDR1 MGHRA, CDR2 YSYEKL. The CDR3 has 16 amino acids. V dropped 0 bases and J dropped 7; count of bases not matched to a gene: 9. Sequenced: PBMCs or T cells enriched from blood (not recorded which). This clonotype originated in a woman between 50 and 59 years old who had recovered from COVID-19. The J gene is TRBJ2-3, the V gene TRBV4-1, with 8 bases lining up with TRBD2. The CDR3 is CASSQDASGQTNTQYF. The CDR3 region has the DNA TGCGCCAGCAGCCAAGATGCTAGCGGGCAGACAAATACGCAGTATTTT.